This T cell receptor (beta chain) was identified in a study of CD8+ T cells in alopecia areata. General study points: Resident alphabeta T cells of normal skin are also sequenced in scalp samples.

About this clone itself: Antigen: not known.

Reverse transcribed after extraction, RNA yielded cDNA as the sequencing template. TCRdb keeps only in-frame clones here, not all; method: immunoSEQ multiplex PCR. The repertoire holds about 190,000 clones, with 50% to 60% as singletons. Treatment noted: oral pan-JAK inhibitor, 5-10 mg twice daily. Lesional scalp tissue (obtained by punch biopsy) and peripheral blood were collected from alopecia areata patients. This TCR derives from a human donor with alopecia areata. This specimen was CD4+ T cells sorted from blood, taken at week 4, from a patient treated with tofacitinib.

In nucleotides, the CDR3 is TGTGCCAGCAGCTTATTTACTAGCGGGAGCGGGGAGACCCAGTACTTC. Amino acid sequence: CASSLFTSGSGETQYF. The gene calls are TRBV7-2 and TRBJ2-5; 11 bases are a match to TRBD2. The CDR3 runs 16 residues. Trimming cost V 2 bases and J 5 bases; bases outside gene matches: 7. The germline CDR1 and CDR2 sequences are SGHTA and FQGNSA.